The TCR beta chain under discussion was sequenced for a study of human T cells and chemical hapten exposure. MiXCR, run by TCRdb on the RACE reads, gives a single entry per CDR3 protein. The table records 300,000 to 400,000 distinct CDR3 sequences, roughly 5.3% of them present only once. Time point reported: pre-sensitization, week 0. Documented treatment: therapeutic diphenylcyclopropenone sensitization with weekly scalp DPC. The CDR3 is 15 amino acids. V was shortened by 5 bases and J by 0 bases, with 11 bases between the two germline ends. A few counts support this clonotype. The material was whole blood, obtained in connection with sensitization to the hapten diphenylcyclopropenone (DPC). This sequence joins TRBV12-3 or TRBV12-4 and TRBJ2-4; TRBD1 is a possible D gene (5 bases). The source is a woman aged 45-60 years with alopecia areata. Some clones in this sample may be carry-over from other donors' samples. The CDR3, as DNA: TGTGCCAGCAGTCAACAAACAGGAGCCAAAAACATTCAGTACTTC. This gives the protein CASSQQTGAKNIQYF.